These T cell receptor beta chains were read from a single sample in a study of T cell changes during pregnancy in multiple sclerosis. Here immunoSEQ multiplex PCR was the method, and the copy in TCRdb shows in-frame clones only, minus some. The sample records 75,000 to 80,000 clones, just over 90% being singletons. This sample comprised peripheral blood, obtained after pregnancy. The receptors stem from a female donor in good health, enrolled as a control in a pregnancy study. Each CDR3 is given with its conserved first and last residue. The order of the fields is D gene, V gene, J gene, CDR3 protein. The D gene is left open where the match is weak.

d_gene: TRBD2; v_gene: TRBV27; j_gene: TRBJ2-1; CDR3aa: CASSRWREGPAREQFF
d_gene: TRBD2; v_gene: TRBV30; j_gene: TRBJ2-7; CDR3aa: CAWSASGTSGSGLYF
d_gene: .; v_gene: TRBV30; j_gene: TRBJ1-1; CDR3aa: CAWGEGTEAFF
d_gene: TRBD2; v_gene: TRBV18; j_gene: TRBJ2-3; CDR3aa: CASSPTTSGNTDTQYF
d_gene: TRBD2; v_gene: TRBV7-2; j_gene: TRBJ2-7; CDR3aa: CASSLGGGSYEQYF
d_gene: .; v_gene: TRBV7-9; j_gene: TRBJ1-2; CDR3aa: CAPLKWFGYTF
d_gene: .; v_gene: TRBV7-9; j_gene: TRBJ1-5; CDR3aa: CASSLSGNQPQHF
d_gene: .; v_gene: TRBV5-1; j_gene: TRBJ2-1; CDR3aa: CASSISGQGEQFF
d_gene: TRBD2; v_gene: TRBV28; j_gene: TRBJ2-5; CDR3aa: CASSSGSSETQYF
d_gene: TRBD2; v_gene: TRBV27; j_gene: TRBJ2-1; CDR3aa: CASSSIAAGSSYNEQFF
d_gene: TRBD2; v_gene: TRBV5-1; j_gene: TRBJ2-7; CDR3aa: CASSLAGLGTYEQYF
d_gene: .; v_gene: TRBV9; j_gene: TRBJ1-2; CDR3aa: CASTPLGFDRSNNYGYTF
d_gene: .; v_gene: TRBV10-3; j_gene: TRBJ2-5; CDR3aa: CAIGAGLETQYF
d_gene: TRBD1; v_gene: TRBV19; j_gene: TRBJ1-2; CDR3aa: CASSIGGTGGAVYGYTF
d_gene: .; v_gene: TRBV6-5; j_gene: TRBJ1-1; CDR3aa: CASTRLVNTEAFF
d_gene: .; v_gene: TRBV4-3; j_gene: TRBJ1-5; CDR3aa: CASSQELSLNQPQHF
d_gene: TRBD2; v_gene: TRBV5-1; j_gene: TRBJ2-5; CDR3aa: CASLPGLAGGETQYF
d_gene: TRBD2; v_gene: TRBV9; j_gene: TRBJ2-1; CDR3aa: CASSVELGGGGRAPSSYNEQFF
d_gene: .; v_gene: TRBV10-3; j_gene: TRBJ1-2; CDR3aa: CAISGAEQGNYGYTF
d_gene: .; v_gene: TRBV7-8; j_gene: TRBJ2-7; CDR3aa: CASSPQSTSSYEQYF
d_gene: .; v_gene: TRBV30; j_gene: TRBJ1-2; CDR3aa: CAWSALARVNYGYTF
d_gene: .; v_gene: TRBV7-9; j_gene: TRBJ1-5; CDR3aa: CASSYHRSMSFDQPQHF
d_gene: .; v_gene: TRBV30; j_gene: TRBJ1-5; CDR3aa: CAWSNGKTSNQPQHF
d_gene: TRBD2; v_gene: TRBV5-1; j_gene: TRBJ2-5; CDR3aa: CASSPQGGRETQYF
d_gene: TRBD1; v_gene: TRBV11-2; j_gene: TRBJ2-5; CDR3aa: CASSPRTGGLETQYF
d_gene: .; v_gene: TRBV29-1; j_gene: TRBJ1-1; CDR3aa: CSVVGVTGNTEAFF
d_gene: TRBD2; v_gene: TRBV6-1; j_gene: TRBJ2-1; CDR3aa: CASSEDASGTYNEQFF
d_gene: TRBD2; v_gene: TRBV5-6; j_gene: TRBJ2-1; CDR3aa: CASSLQSWTSAYNEQFF
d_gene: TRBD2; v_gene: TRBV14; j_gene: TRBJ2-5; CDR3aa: CASSQDMGLPSKRTQYF
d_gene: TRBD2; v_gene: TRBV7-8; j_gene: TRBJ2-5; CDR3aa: CASSHRPGDYGQETQYF
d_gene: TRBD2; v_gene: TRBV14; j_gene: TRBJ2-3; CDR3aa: CASSQEVTSADTQYF